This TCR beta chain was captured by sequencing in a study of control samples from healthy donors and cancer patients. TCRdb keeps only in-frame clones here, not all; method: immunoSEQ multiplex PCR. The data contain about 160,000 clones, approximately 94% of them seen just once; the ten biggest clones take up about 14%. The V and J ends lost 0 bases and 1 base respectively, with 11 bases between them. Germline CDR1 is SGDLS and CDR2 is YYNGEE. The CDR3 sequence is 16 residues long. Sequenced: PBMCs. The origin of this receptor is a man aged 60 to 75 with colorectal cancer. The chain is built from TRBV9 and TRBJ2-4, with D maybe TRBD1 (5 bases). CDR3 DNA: TGTGCCAGCAGCGTAGGGGCAGGGTGGGCCAAAAACATTCAGTACTTC. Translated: CASSVGAGWAKNIQYF.